This is a list of T cell receptor beta chains from one sample in a study of blood T cell repertoires in COVID-19. Data came from immunoSEQ multiplex PCR; TCRdb stores just in-frame clones and leaves some out. The data show about 160,000 clones, around 93% seen once. The sequenced sample was peripheral blood. Receptors originate from a woman aged 45-60 years with acute or convalescent COVID-19. CDR3s include the opening cysteine and the closing phenylalanine or tryptophan. Each record gives: D gene, V gene, J gene, CDR3 length, CDR3 DNA, CDR3 protein. D genes are given only for firm matches.

.,TRBV10-3,TRBJ1-1,14,TGTGCCATCAGTGTGGAGCAGGGAACAGCTGAAGCTTTCTTT,CAISVEQGTAEAFF
TRBD1,TRBV7-9,TRBJ1-1,14,TGTGCCAGCAGCGTACAGGGGGCCGAGACTGAAGCTTTCTTT,CASSVQGAETEAFF
TRBD1,TRBV30,TRBJ1-1,16,TGTGCCTGGAATTGGTCGACGGACAGGGGGAGCACTGAAGCTTTCTTT,CAWNWSTDRGSTEAFF
.,TRBV5-6,TRBJ1-3,15,TGTGCCAGCAGCTCGCTAAGTTCCTCTGGAAACACCATATATTTT,CASSSLSSSGNTIYF
TRBD1,TRBV19,TRBJ1-5,17,TGTGCCAGTAGTATCGCCGGGGACAGGGGCCCTCGGGAGCCCCAGCATTTT,CASSIAGDRGPREPQHF
.,TRBV2,TRBJ1-4,14,TGTGCCAGCTCGACCGGGACATCCAATGAAAAACTGTTTTTT,CASSTGTSNEKLFF
.,TRBV7-9,TRBJ2-3,16,TGTGCCAGCAGCACATTACCGACAGCTAGCACAGATACGCAGTATTTT,CASSTLPTASTDTQYF
TRBD1,TRBV28,TRBJ1-1,17,TGTGCCAGCAGTTTACTAGGGACAGGGGGCGGAAACACTGAAGCTTTCTTT,CASSLLGTGGGNTEAFF
.,TRBV15,TRBJ1-1,14,TGTGCCACCAGCAAAGACAGGTCGAACACTGAAGCTTTCTTT,CATSKDRSNTEAFF
TRBD1,TRBV5-1,TRBJ1-6,15,TGCGCCAGCAGCCCTGGGGACAGGGGATACTCACCCCTCCACTTT,CASSPGDRGYSPLHF
TRBD1,TRBV28,TRBJ1-2,14,TGTGCCAGCAGTTCCCGGACAGGGCCAGATGGCTACACCTTC,CASSSRTGPDGYTF
.,TRBV7-8,TRBJ1-2,15,TGTGCCAGCAGCTTTGGGCCAGCCCTTAGGAATGGCTACACCTTC,CASSFGPALRNGYTF
.,TRBV7-9,TRBJ2-7,15,TGTGCCAGCAGCGCATTGGGTTCTAGCTCCTACGAGCAGTACTTC,CASSALGSSSYEQYF
.,TRBV7-3,TRBJ2-1,14,TGTGCCAGCAGCTTAGGGACTGTGAGTAATGAGCAGTTCTTC,CASSLGTVSNEQFF
.,TRBV4-3,TRBJ2-7,15,TGCGCCAGCAGCCAAGAAGCGTACTTGATCTACGAGCAGTACTTC,CASSQEAYLIYEQYF
.,TRBV4-1,TRBJ2-2,15,TGCGCCAGCAGCCCCGTGGGCTCTAACACCGGGGAGCTGTTTTTT,CASSPVGSNTGELFF
.,TRBV7-5,TRBJ2-5,15,TGTGTCAGAAGCTTGAGGGACACCAAGTGCGGGACCCAGTACTTC,CVRSLRDTKCGTQYF
TRBD2,TRBV7-3,TRBJ2-3,15,TGTGCCAGCAGCTTAACAGGGACTAGCCAAGATACGCAGTATTTT,CASSLTGTSQDTQYF
.,TRBV19,TRBJ1-2,13,TGTGCCAGTAGTATTGATACGGGAACGGGCTACACCTTC,CASSIDTGTGYTF
TRBD1,TRBV6-5,TRBJ1-1,14,TGTGCCAGCAGTTACTCCGCTCGGGACAGTGAAGCTTTCTTT,CASSYSARDSEAFF
.,TRBV6-5,TRBJ1-1,13,TGTGCCAGCAGACCCGGGGGGAGGACTGAAGCTTTCTTT,CASRPGGRTEAFF
.,TRBV5-8,TRBJ2-7,14,TGTGCCAGCACCCCCAGGGGGGCCACCTACGAGCAGTACTTC,CASTPRGATYEQYF